This T cell receptor beta chain appears in the sequencing data of a study of T-cell memory formation after mild COVID-19. TCRdb re-analysed the 5' RACE reads in MiXCR, keeping a single row per CDR3 protein. The sample has about 410,000 distinct CDR3 sequences; more than 15% are singletons. The germline V gene encodes CDR1 SGHAT and CDR2 FQNNGV. This CDR3 is built from 14 residues. V lost 5 bases, J lost 5 bases, and 15 bases lay in between. Findings and caveats of the study: Researchers report contracting CD4+ clones mostly in CM and EM, with CD8+ clones in EMRA. Day 15 to 85 contractors were CD4/CD8 balanced; later expanders leaned CD4+.

As regards this clonotype: The antigen remains undetermined.

The sequenced sample was PBMCs or a T cell subset sorted from them (not recorded which). The receptor was isolated from a man aged 18 to 29 who had mild COVID-19 (a few samples of this study predate the infection). Cell type and time point are not known. V gene TRBV11-2 combines with J gene TRBJ1-2; a weak D match, TRBD1 (5 bases). The CDR3 is CASSPDIDAYGYTF. DNA of the CDR3: TGTGCCAGCAGCCCGGACATCGACGCTTATGGCTACACCTTC.